A selection of T cell receptor beta chains follows, all from one sample in a study of PD-L1 blockade in urothelial cancer. This table comes from immunoSEQ multiplex PCR, and its TCRdb copy is limited to in-frame clones, with some not included. The table has some 49,000 clones, 70% to 90% seen once. The sample here was PBMCs, taken around atezolizumab (anti-PD-L1) treatment. The source is a man in his fifties or sixties with urothelial cancer. CDR3s include the opening cysteine and the closing phenylalanine or tryptophan. The D gene is left open where the match is weak. Size values are once, few and many counts, or a class for expanded clones, and some rows have none.

cdr3_nt cdr3_aa j_call clone_size d_call v_call
TGTGCCACCAGCAGCGGGGGCTCCTACAATGAGCAGTTCTTC CATSSGGSYNEQFF TRBJ2-1 - - TRBV15
TGTGCCTGGAGCGCGACCGGGTTCAGCTTCCCCTACGAGCAGTACTTC CAWSATGFSFPYEQYF TRBJ2-7 - - TRBV30
TGTGCCACCAGCCTCGCGGGACGAAACTATGGCTACACCTTC CATSLAGRNYGYTF TRBJ1-2 - - TRBV15
TGTGCCAGCAGTGGGACAGGGTACAATAGCAATCAGCCCCAGCATTTT CASSGTGYNSNQPQHF TRBJ1-5 - TRBD1 TRBV6-1
TGTGCCAGCAGCTTGGTGGCGGGGACCAATGAGCAGTTCTTC CASSLVAGTNEQFF TRBJ2-1 once - TRBV5-5
TGTGCCAGCAGGGACAGAATAAACACTGAAGCTTTCTTT CASRDRINTEAFF TRBJ1-1 - - TRBV2
TGTGCCAGCAGTGAGCGGGGACAGGCATTCAATCAGCCCCAGCATTTT CASSERGQAFNQPQHF TRBJ1-5 - TRBD1 TRBV6-1
TGTGCCAGCAGCTCATGGACAGCCCCTTTGAATCAGCCCCAGCATTTT CASSSWTAPLNQPQHF TRBJ1-5 - - TRBV7-8
TGCGCCAGCAGCTCGACTGACGGCCTTTCCTACAATGAGCAGTTCTTC CASSSTDGLSYNEQFF TRBJ2-1 - - TRBV5-1
TGTGCCAGCAGCTTAGCAGGGGGAAGTGAAGCTTTCTTT CASSLAGGSEAFF TRBJ1-1 - - TRBV7-6
TGTGCCAGCAGCTACCGGGGGGCGGCAGATACGCAGTATTTT CASSYRGAADTQYF TRBJ2-3 - - TRBV11-3
TGTGCCAGCAGCGAAACAGGGACTAATTCACCCCTCCACTTT CASSETGTNSPLHF TRBJ1-6 - - TRBV28
TGTGCCAGCAGGGGACTAGCGGGGGCCCTTACGCAGTATTTT CASRGLAGALTQYF TRBJ2-3 - TRBD2 TRBV2
TGTGCCACCAGCAGAGACGCTAGCGGGGAATACGAGCAGTACTTC CATSRDASGEYEQYF TRBJ2-7 few TRBD2 TRBV15
TGTGCCAGCAGCTTGACTAGCGGGGTTTACACAGATACGCAGTATTTT CASSLTSGVYTDTQYF TRBJ2-3 - TRBD2 TRBV7-2
TGTGCCAGCAGCTTGCCTACAGGGGTATCTGAAGCTTTCTTT CASSLPTGVSEAFF TRBJ1-1 - TRBD1 TRBV5-5
TGTGCCACCAGCAGAGCTAGCACAGATACGCAGTATTTT CATSRASTDTQYF TRBJ2-3 - - TRBV15
TGTGCCTGGAGAGTGCTGGACAGGGGCGAGAGCTATGGCTACACCTTC CAWRVLDRGESYGYTF TRBJ1-2 few TRBD1 TRBV30
TGTGCCAGCAGTTACTGGGGACTAGCGGGGGGAGGCCAGTACTTC CASSYWGLAGGGQYF TRBJ2-5 once TRBD2 TRBV6-6
TGTGCCAGCAGCCGGGGGGTAGGAGGCACTGAAGCTTTCTTT CASSRGVGGTEAFF TRBJ1-1 - - TRBV27
TGTGCCAGCAGCCCCGGGCGGGGGAAAGAGACCCAGTACTTC CASSPGRGKETQYF TRBJ2-5 - TRBD2 TRBV13
TGTGCCTGGAGCGGTTTGGGGAGCTGGAGCTCCTACGAGCAGTACTTC CAWSGLGSWSSYEQYF TRBJ2-7 - - TRBV30
TGTGCCAGTAGTACCGGACAGGGTGAGCAGTTCTTC CASSTGQGEQFF TRBJ2-1 - TRBD1 TRBV19
TGTGCCACCCGAGGGGGACTAGCGGGGTACTTCTCCTACAATGAGCAGTTCTTC CATRGGLAGYFSYNEQFF TRBJ2-1 - TRBD2 TRBV2
TGTGCCAGCAGTACTTACAGTAATCAGCCCCAGCATTTT CASSTYSNQPQHF TRBJ1-5 - - TRBV6-1
TGTGCCAGCAGGGAGACTAGCGGGCCCCTTGGGCAGTACTTC CASRETSGPLGQYF TRBJ2-7 - TRBD2 TRBV6-1
TGTGCCATCAGTGGGTCGGACAGGGAGTCCTACAATGAGCAGTTCTTC CAISGSDRESYNEQFF TRBJ2-1 - TRBD1 TRBV10-3